This T cell receptor (beta chain) was identified in a study of T cell responses to AZD1222 COVID-19 vaccine. Study outcomes and limitations: Donors were largely white British and mainly female; clonal diversity was possibly underestimated. A rise in Spike-specific TCR breadth and depth followed two AZD1222 doses.

Only in-frame clones appear in the TCRdb table, and some are missing; sequencing was by immunoSEQ multiplex PCR. Of about 120,000 clones in the sample, 92% were seen once. Concerning this clone itself: What it binds is not known.

Doses given second, at about 4 or about 12 weeks, were pooled. Germline-derived CDR1 and CDR2 are SEHNR and FQNEAQ (reference sequence). V dropped 4 bases and J dropped 5 bases, with 14 bases sitting between them. This CDR3 region has 14 residues. The chain carries TRBV7-9 and TRBJ2-5, with a tentative D call TRBD1 (6 bases). Specimen: peripheral blood, collected 28 days after the second AZD1222 dose. This clonotype was sampled from an adult who received the AZD1222 COVID-19 vaccine. Here the CDR3 DNA reads TGTGCCAGCAGCTCAATTTGGGGGCTTGAGACCCAGTACTTC. Its translation: CASSSIWGLETQYF.